This passage covers 23 T cell receptor beta chains from one sample sequenced in a study of T cell responses to AZD1222 COVID-19 vaccine (dated by TCRdb to 2020 to 2022). Libraries were built with the immunoSEQ multiplex PCR assay. As stored in TCRdb, this immuneACCESS dataset retains in-frame rearrangements with V and J assigned. A fraction of the clones does not appear; measured against another copy, unresolved V genes explain less than half of the discrepancy, and the remainder lacks a known reason. The sample profile shows approximately 150,000 clones; around 92% of them were found once. Jointly, the top ten make up 12% of the sample. In light of the paper, this sample's time point label describes: sample from adult after SARS-CoV-2 infection, after symptom onset. The sample was peripheral blood, taken after recovery from COVID-19. These receptors came from an adult who had recovered from COVID-19.

The CDR3: CASSRWLAGGGPQETQYF. The CDR3 DNA follows: TGTGCCAGCAGCCGGTGGCTAGCGGGAGGGGGTCCTCAAGAGACCCAGTACTTC. The chain has TRBV7-9 and TRBJ2-5; 12 bases align to TRBD2. Germline V gene data show CDR1 as SEHNR and CDR2 as FQNEAQ (reference sequence). The CDR3 contains 18 residues. The junction had 12 bases not matched to a gene; V was cut back by 5 bases and J by 2 bases.

The chain carries TRBV6-5 and TRBJ2-7, with TRBD2 as a possible D gene (5 bases). The CDR3 extends over 14 amino acids. Germline CDR1 MNHEY, CDR2 SVGAGI. Trimming pared 9 bases from V and 0 bases from J, leaving 15 bases between. CDR3 DNA: TGTGCCAGTAACTGGCGAGCGGACTCCTACGAGCAGTACTTC. Amino acids: CASNWRADSYEQYF.

Here the CDR3 DNA reads TGTGCCAGCAGTTTTATCTCTAGCGGGACTTACTACGAGCAGTACTTC. Protein product: CASSFISSGTYYEQYF. V usage is TRBV28 and J usage is TRBJ2-7, with 9 positions matching TRBD2. The CDR3 loop spans 16 amino acids. V lost 3 bases to trimming and J lost 3 bases; unmatched junction nucleotides: 9. Germline assignment: CDR1 MDHEN and CDR2 SYDVKM.

This chain links TRBV4-1 with TRBJ2-1; TRBD1 matches 8 bases. Trimming at V came to 1 base and at J to 3 bases, leaving 2 bases not matched to a gene. Germline V gene data show CDR1 as MGHRA and CDR2 as YSYEKL. This CDR3 has 15 amino acids. For the CDR3, the DNA is TGCGCCAGCAGCCAAGGGGACAGGAACTACAATGAGCAGTTCTTC. It encodes CASSQGDRNYNEQFF.

The chain couples TRBV20-1 to TRBJ1-2, with D uncertain. Deletions cut 0 bases from V and 12 bases from J, with 5 bases between. The CDR3 extends over 9 amino acids. Germline values: CDR1 DFQATT, CDR2 SNEGSKA (reference sequence). The CDR3 nucleotides are TGCAGTGCTAGAGATCGAAACACCTTC. Its translation: CSARDRNTF.

The chain combines TRBV6-5 with TRBJ1-6, with D unresolved. Germline CDR1 MNHEY, CDR2 SVGAGI. The CDR3 consists of 14 residues. The V end lost 6 bases, the J end lost 7 bases, and 13 bases lay between the germline ends. CDR3 loop: CASRWQDQNSPLHF. CDR3 coding DNA: TGTGCCAGCAGATGGCAGGATCAGAATTCACCCCTCCACTTT.

The chain is built from TRBV24-1 and TRBJ2-7; 9 bases match TRBD1. CDR1 is KGHDR, CDR2 SFDVKD, per germline. The junction had 4 bases not matched to a gene; V was cut back by 3 bases and J by 2 bases. This CDR3 is 15 amino acids long. This CDR3 reads CATSDPGQGTYEQYF. Here the CDR3 DNA reads TGTGCCACCAGTGATCCGGGACAGGGTACCTACGAGCAGTACTTC.

The chain employs TRBV19 and TRBJ2-5; D perhaps matches TRBD2 (5 bases). V lost 5 bases and J 5 bases, leaving 15 bases between the germline ends. The CDR3 has 14 amino acids. Germline CDR1 reads LNHDA; CDR2 reads SQIVND (reference sequence). CDR3 in amino acids: CASSASLVSETQYF. CDR3 DNA sequence: TGTGCCAGTAGTGCCTCACTAGTTTCGGAGACCCAGTACTTC.

The CDR3 region is CSVDKGGGQTQYF. In DNA, the CDR3 is TGCAGCGTTGATAAGGGTGGTGGTCAGACCCAGTACTTC. The rearrangement uses TRBV29-1 and TRBJ2-5; D remains unclear. Trimming took off 3 bases at V and 6 bases at J, with 14 bases between the two ends. CDR3 length: 13 residues. The germline CDR1 and CDR2 sequences are SQVTM and ANQGSEA.

J is TRBJ2-1 and V is TRBV6-5; no clear D gene. The CDR3 length is 13 residues. Germline V gene data show CDR1 as MNHEY and CDR2 as SVGAGI. The CDR3, as DNA: TGTGCGACCAAACCCGATAACCACAATGAGCAGTTCTTC. It specifies CATKPDNHNEQFF.

The DNA of the CDR3 is TGTGCCAGCAGCCAAGATAGAGGCTGGATTAATTCACCCCTCCACTTT. Protein sequence: CASSQDRGWINSPLHF. This rearrangement joins TRBV3-1 (or the pseudogene TRBV3-2) to TRBJ1-6; D remains unclear. The germline V gene has CDR1 LGHDT and CDR2 YNNKEL (reference sequence). The V end was cut by 0 bases, the J end by 6 bases, with 12 bases between. This CDR3 is built from 16 residues.

The CDR3 DNA sequence: TGTGCCAGCAGCCTAAGGAATGAGCAGTTCTTC. Translated: CASSLRNEQFF. This rearrangement joins TRBV3-1 (or the pseudogene TRBV3-2) to TRBJ2-1; D call uncertain. Deletions cut 4 bases from V and 7 bases from J, with 5 bases between. The germline CDR1 and CDR2 sequences are LGHDT and YNNKEL (reference sequence). The CDR3 is made up of 11 amino acids.

The J gene is TRBJ1-1, the V gene TRBV28; D gene unclear. The germline gives CDR1 MDHEN, CDR2 SYDVKM. The V end lost 4 bases, the J end lost 1 base, and 13 bases lay between the germline ends. CDR3 length: 15 amino acids. The CDR3 spells CASSSYGPQNTEAFF. The CDR3 nucleotides are TGTGCCAGCAGTTCCTATGGACCCCAGAACACTGAAGCTTTCTTT. The complete variable domain, with remaining parts taken from reference TRBV28 and TRBJ1-1, reads DVKVTQSSRYLVKRTGEKVFLECVQDMDHENMFWYRQDPGLGLRLIYFSYDVKMKEKGDIPEGYSVSREKKERFSLILESASTNQTSMYLCASSSYGPQNTEAFFGQGTRLTVV.

This chain connects TRBV12-3 or TRBV12-4 to TRBJ2-7; tentative D call: TRBD1 (6 bases). Trimming removed 6 bases at V and 7 bases at J, with 16 bases between. The CDR3 is 13 residues long. The CDR3: CASRKRQAGEQYF. The DNA for the CDR3 is TGTGCCAGCAGAAAAAGACAGGCTGGGGAGCAGTACTTC.

The chain recombines TRBV6-5 with TRBJ2-7; D perhaps matches TRBD1 (6 bases). Trimming removed 5 bases at V and 6 bases at J, with 11 bases between. This CDR3 is 12 amino acids long. CDR1 and CDR2 (germline): MNHEY, SVGAGI. As DNA, the CDR3 is TGTGCCAGCAGTAAGACAGGCTTCGAGCAGTACTTC. It codes for CASSKTGFEQYF.

The chain has TRBV19 and TRBJ2-6; no clear D. The length of the CDR3 is 15 residues. Germline lookup yields CDR1 LNHDA and CDR2 SQIVND (reference sequence). V was trimmed by 3 bases and J by 0 bases, leaving 6 bases between them. The CDR3 region has the DNA TGTGCCAGTAGTATCTCGAACTCTGGGGCCAACGTCCTGACTTTC. Translating gives CASSISNSGANVLTF.

This chain uses TRBV18 with TRBJ1-4; 7 bases are shared with TRBD1. The CDR3 is made up of 15 amino acids. Germline-derived CDR1 and CDR2 are KGHSH and LQKENI. V shed 5 bases, J shed 4 bases, and the junction held 7 bases outside the gene matches. DNA of the CDR3: TGTGCCAGCTCAGCGCCGGGACAGAGTAATGAAAAACTGTTTTTT. Residues: CASSAPGQSNEKLFF.

This chain uses TRBV18 with TRBJ2-5; possible D gene TRBD2, 5 bases. The CDR3 runs 16 residues. The germline V gene encodes CDR1 KGHSH and CDR2 LQKENI. Deletions cut 5 bases from V and 2 bases from J, with 18 bases between. The CDR3 loop reads CASSGFTFLAQETQYF. For the CDR3, the DNA is TGTGCCAGCTCAGGGTTTACATTCCTAGCACAAGAGACCCAGTACTTC.

The V call is TRBV27, the J call TRBJ1-5, with TRBD1 matching over 7 bases. This CDR3 spans 14 amino acids. Germline CDR1 MNHEY, CDR2 SMNVEV (reference sequence). Losses at the gene ends were 5 bases for V and 6 bases for J; bases not matched to a gene: 7. The CDR3 region has the DNA TGTGCCAGCAGTGTTACAGGGGATGGTCAGCCCCAGCATTTT. This gives the protein CASSVTGDGQPQHF.

This clone was counted once. The V call is TRBV18, the J call TRBJ2-7, with 10 positions matching TRBD1. This CDR3 comprises 14 residues. With V trimmed by 5 bases and J by 4 bases, 5 bases remained unmatched. Germline values: CDR1 KGHSH, CDR2 LQKENI. This CDR3 reads CASSSGTGAYEQYF. CDR3 bases: TGTGCCAGCTCATCCGGGACAGGGGCATACGAGCAGTACTTC.

This clone has just one count. The chain recombines TRBV30 with TRBJ2-5, with 12 bases identical to TRBD2. The CDR3 spans 15 residues. Germline assignment: CDR1 GTSNPN and CDR2 SVGIG (reference sequence). With V trimmed by 2 bases and J by 5 bases, 6 bases remained unmatched. The CDR3 loop is CAWSYLAGGMETQYF. The CDR3 nucleotides are TGTGCCTGGAGTTACCTAGCGGGAGGGATGGAGACCCAGTACTTC.

The chain couples TRBV25-1 to TRBJ1-6; 7 nucleotides match TRBD1. Germline values: CDR1 MGHDK, CDR2 SYGVNS. Trimming at V came to 5 bases and at J to 10 bases, leaving 5 bases not matched to a gene. The CDR3 has 13 amino acids. CDR3 protein: CASSSTGESPLHF. The CDR3 region has the DNA TGTGCCAGCAGTAGTACAGGGGAATCACCCCTCCACTTT.

The chain combines TRBV13 with TRBJ1-1; no clear D gene. Trimming left V 5 bases short and J 7 bases short, with 14 bases between. CDR3 length: 13 amino acids. CDR1 and CDR2 from the germline V gene are PRHDT and FYEKMQ (reference sequence). The CDR3 sequence: CASSKSAQLEAFF. The CDR3 DNA sequence: TGTGCCAGCAGCAAAAGCGCCCAGCTTGAAGCTTTCTTT.